In this sample, the clone carrying this T cell receptor beta chain turned up once. This sample is drawn from a study of blood T cell repertoires in COVID-19. Turning to the study itself: COVID-19 samples, acute and convalescent, were from the United States, Italy and Spain. In each case, the material was cDNA or gDNA derived from T cells, B-cell-depleted T cells, or PBMCs.

V lost 4 bases to trimming and J lost 4 bases; unmatched junction nucleotides: 2. The CDR3 is made up of 15 amino acids. Germline CDR1 is SGDLS and CDR2 is YYNGEE. Sequencing was performed with immunoSEQ multiplex PCR; in TCRdb, only in-frame clones are kept and a portion is missing. The sample records approximately 260,000 clones, nearly 90% being singletons. Material for sequencing was peripheral blood. The TCR sequence derives from a woman aged 40 to 50 who had recovered from COVID-19. This rearrangement joins TRBV9 to TRBJ2-3; 14 positions agree with TRBD2. The CDR3 reads CASSRGLAGADTQYF. As DNA, the CDR3 is TGTGCCAGCAGCAGGGGACTAGCGGGAGCAGATACGCAGTATTTT.